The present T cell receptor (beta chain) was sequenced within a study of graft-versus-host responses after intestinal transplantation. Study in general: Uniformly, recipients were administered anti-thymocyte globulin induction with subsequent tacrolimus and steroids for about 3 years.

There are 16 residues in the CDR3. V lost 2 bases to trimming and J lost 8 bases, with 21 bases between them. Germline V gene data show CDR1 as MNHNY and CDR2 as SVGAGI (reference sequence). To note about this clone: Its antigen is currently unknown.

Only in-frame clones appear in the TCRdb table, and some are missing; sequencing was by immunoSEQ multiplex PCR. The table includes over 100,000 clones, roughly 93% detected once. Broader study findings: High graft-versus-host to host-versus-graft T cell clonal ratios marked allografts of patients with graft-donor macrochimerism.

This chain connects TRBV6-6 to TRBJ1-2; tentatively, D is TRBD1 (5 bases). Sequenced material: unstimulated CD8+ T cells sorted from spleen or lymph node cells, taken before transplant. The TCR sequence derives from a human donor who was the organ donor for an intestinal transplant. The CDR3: CASSYVGIGQGRGYTF. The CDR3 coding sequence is TGTGCCAGCAGTTACGTAGGGATTGGGCAGGGTAGAGGCTACACCTTC.